The 31 T cell receptor beta chains listed next were all sequenced from one sample in a study of T-cell reconstitution after alpha-beta-depleted transplantation in children. Unique molecular identifiers were built into the TCRbeta library. TCRdb independently ran MiXCR on the PCR reads; one entry per CDR3 protein. Here the sample spans about 250,000 distinct CDR3 sequences, roughly a quarter being singletons. Sequencing used PBMCs, mostly from graft donor cells, obtained 360 days after TCRalphabeta/CD19-depleted stem cell transplant. These receptor sequences come from a female patient between 2 and 15 years old who had a stem cell transplant for congenital amegakaryocytic thrombocytopenia, so the T cells may come from the graft donor.

This clonotype was seen a few times. V is TRBV29-1 and J is TRBJ2-7; 7 nucleotides align to TRBD2. V was pared by 7 bases and J by 5 bases, with 8 bases of the junction left unmatched. There are 12 residues in the CDR3. Per germline, CDR1 SQVTM and CDR2 ANQGSEA. CDR3 DNA sequence: TGCAGCGAGGGGCGGGAGCTCCACGAGCAGTACTTC. As protein: CSEGRELHEQYF.

In its sample, this clonotype was seen a few times. This chain joins TRBV29-1 and TRBJ2-3, with D perhaps TRBD1 (5 bases). The V end was cut by 4 bases, the J end by 0 bases, with 11 bases between. The CDR3 sequence is 14 residues long. Germline CDR1 and CDR2: SQVTM and ANQGSEA. CDR3 nucleotide sequence: TGCAGCGTTGCCTCTGGACAAAGCACAGATACGCAGTATTTT. This gives the protein CSVASGQSTDTQYF.

At least ten counts were recorded for this clonotype. This chain links TRBV3-1 with TRBJ2-7; TRBD2 is a possible D gene (6 bases). V was trimmed by 4 bases and J by 4 bases, leaving 17 bases between them. The CDR3 length is 15 residues. Germline CDR1 is LGHDT and CDR2 is YNNKEL (reference sequence). The CDR3 spells CASSRRDWAVYEQYF. The CDR3 DNA sequence: TGTGCCAGCAGCCGCCGGGACTGGGCGGTTTACGAGCAGTACTTC.

The gene calls are TRBV7-2 and TRBJ2-7, with 12 bases fitting TRBD2. The CDR3 sequence is 15 residues long. Looked up from germline, CDR1 is SGHTA and CDR2 is FQGNSA. Unmatched junction bases numbered 3, after V lost 3 bases and J lost 3 bases. This chain's CDR3 is CASSFASGRVYEQYF. The CDR3 DNA reads as TGTGCCAGCAGCTTTGCTAGCGGGAGGGTCTACGAGCAGTACTTC.

The rearrangement uses TRBV11-2 and TRBJ1-4; D unclear. CDR3 length equals 15 residues. V was shortened by 1 base and J by 4 bases, with 10 bases between the two germline ends. The germline CDR1 and CDR2 sequences are SGHAT and FQNNGV. Here the CDR3 reads CASSLGWTHNEKLFF. DNA of the CDR3: TGTGCCAGCAGCTTAGGGTGGACTCATAATGAAAAACTGTTTTTT.

V is TRBV6-5 and J is TRBJ2-6; D gene unclear. The CDR3 is 15 amino acids. Germline assignment: CDR1 MNHEY and CDR2 SVGAGI. V shed 3 bases and J shed 0 bases, with 6 bases lying between them. CDR3 region: CASSYRRSGANVLTF. As DNA, the CDR3 is TGTGCCAGCAGTTATCGTCGCTCTGGGGCCAACGTCCTGACTTTC.

The chain joins TRBV5-1 to TRBJ2-1; D unresolved. CDR1 SGHRS and CDR2 YFSETQ come from the germline V gene. CDR3 length: 15 residues. V was pared by 2 bases and J by 0 bases, with 9 bases between. CDR3 coding DNA: TGCGCCAGCAGCTTTAGGGCTCTCTCCTACAATGAGCAGTTCTTC. Amino acid sequence: CASSFRALSYNEQFF.

This chain joins TRBV20-1 and TRBJ1-4; 8 nucleotides line up with TRBD1. Germline-derived CDR1 and CDR2 are DFQATT and SNEGSKA (reference sequence). The CDR3 consists of 15 residues. The CDR3 DNA reads as TGCAGCCCGATTCCGCGGACAGGGTTCTCTGAAAAACTGTTTTTT. Protein product: CSPIPRTGFSEKLFF.

This clonotype was seen more than once but under ten times. V is TRBV7-9 and J is TRBJ1-1; D unclear. This CDR3 contains 13 residues. Trimming stripped 5 bases from V and 2 bases from J, with 9 bases between. Per the germline V gene, CDR1 is SEHNR and CDR2 is FQNEAQ (reference sequence). The CDR3 DNA follows: TGTGCCAGCAGCCGCCTTCCCAACACTGAAGCTTTCTTT. This sequence encodes CASSRLPNTEAFF.

The J gene is TRBJ1-1, the V gene TRBV5-1, with D uncertain. The CDR3 spans 15 residues. Trimming removed 4 bases at V and 2 bases at J, with 15 bases between. Per the germline V gene, CDR1 is SGHRS and CDR2 is YFSETQ. The CDR3 nucleotides read TGCGCCAGCAGCGCCCAAGGACCGGATAACACTGAAGCTTTCTTT. It is translated as CASSAQGPDNTEAFF.

This chain links TRBV10-3 with TRBJ2-1; 8 bases are a match to TRBD2. Trimming cost V 0 bases and J 6 bases; bases outside gene matches: 7. CDR1 is ENHRY, CDR2 SYGVKD, per germline. The length of the CDR3 is 16 residues. The chain's CDR3 is CAISESKPGRVNEQFF. The CDR3 nucleotides are TGTGCCATCAGTGAGTCTAAACCCGGGAGGGTCAATGAGCAGTTCTTC.

The chain couples TRBV27 to TRBJ1-4, with D unresolved. The CDR3 runs to 16 residues. Per the germline V gene, CDR1 is MNHEY and CDR2 is SMNVEV (reference sequence). V shed 6 bases and J shed 7 bases, with 21 bases lying between them. The chain's CDR3 is CASRTPGARGGEKLFF. DNA of the CDR3: TGTGCCAGCAGAACCCCGGGAGCCCGCGGTGGTGAAAAACTGTTTTTT.

The chain has TRBV7-8 and TRBJ2-3; 7 bases agree with TRBD2. The CDR3 totals 18 residues. Germline lookup yields CDR1 SGHVS and CDR2 FQNEAQ. V lost 1 base and J lost 1; bases outside the gene matches: 11. Here the CDR3 reads CASSLVRVGLRGTDTQYF. CDR3 coding DNA: TGTGCCAGCAGCTTAGTGCGGGTGGGACTACGAGGCACAGATACGCAGTATTTT. The full variable domain, completed using reference TRBV7-8 and TRBJ2-3, is GAGVSQSPRYKVAKRGQDVALRCDPISGHVSLFWYQQALGQGPEFLTYFQNEAQLDKSGLPSDRFFAERPEGSVSTLKIQRTQQEDSAVYLCASSLVRVGLRGTDTQYFGPGTRLTVL.

Only a few counts were recorded for this clonotype. The chain combines TRBV4-1 with TRBJ1-1; a possible D gene is TRBD1 (5 bases). Per germline, CDR1 MGHRA and CDR2 YSYEKL. The CDR3 loop spans 15 amino acids. Trimming shortened V by 6 bases and J by 0 bases, and 14 bases separated the two germline ends. Here the CDR3 DNA reads TGCGCCAGCAGAGAGAGGCGGGGCGTGAACACTGAAGCTTTCTTT. Amino acid sequence: CASRERRGVNTEAFF.

The rearrangement joins TRBV5-1 to TRBJ2-5; 8 nucleotides match TRBD1. In germline, CDR1 is SGHRS, CDR2 YFSETQ. CDR3 length: 13 residues. V shed 1 base and J 5 bases; nucleotides not matched to a gene: 1. CDR3 region: CASSLQGAETQYF. The CDR3 DNA reads as TGCGCCAGCAGCTTGCAGGGGGCCGAGACCCAGTACTTC.

V and J are TRBV19 and TRBJ2-1; the D gene is possibly TRBD1 (6 bases). The CDR3 loop spans 14 amino acids. Trimming left V 10 bases short and J 1 base short, with 14 bases between. Per the germline V gene, CDR1 is LNHDA and CDR2 is SQIVND (reference sequence). The CDR3 protein is CATLRGGSYNEQFF. CDR3 in DNA: TGTGCCACCCTACGAGGGGGTTCCTACAATGAGCAGTTCTTC.

The chain couples TRBV20-1 to TRBJ2-5, with D tentatively TRBD2 (5 bases). The CDR3 contains 13 residues. Germline V gene lookup returns CDR1 DFQATT and CDR2 SNEGSKA (reference sequence). The ends were cut back, 3 bases at V and 3 bases at J, with 11 bases in the middle. The CDR3 sequence is CSASRTGKETQYF. CDR3 nucleotides: TGCAGTGCTAGCCGGACTGGCAAAGAGACCCAGTACTTC.

The table lists this clonotype with a few counts. The rearrangement uses TRBV30 and TRBJ2-7; the D gene is possibly TRBD1 (5 bases). Looked up from germline, CDR1 is GTSNPN and CDR2 is SVGIG (reference sequence). V was shortened by 3 bases and J by 3 bases, with 18 bases between the two germline ends. The CDR3 runs 15 residues. CDR3 amino acids: CAWSKRQRKLYEQYF. CDR3 nucleotide sequence: TGTGCCTGGAGCAAACGACAGCGCAAACTCTACGAGCAGTACTTC.

V and J are TRBV12-3 or TRBV12-4 and TRBJ2-7; TRBD2 agrees at 11 bases. Trimming took 4 bases from V and 7 from J; bases not matched to a gene: 6. The CDR3 covers 14 residues. CDR3 nucleotides: TGTGCCAGCAGTTCACTAGCGGGAGCGGGGGAGCAGTACTTC. Translation: CASSSLAGAGEQYF.

The V gene is TRBV4-1, the J gene TRBJ1-3; TRBD1 aligns across 7 bases. The germline V gene encodes CDR1 MGHRA and CDR2 YSYEKL. The CDR3 extends over 19 amino acids. The V gene end was trimmed by 0 bases and the J gene end by 1 base; junction bases not matched to a gene: 12. CDR3 sequence reads: CASSQDGLWGRGSGNTIYF. The CDR3 nucleotides read TGCGCCAGCAGCCAAGATGGGCTTTGGGGCAGGGGGTCTGGAAACACCATATATTTT.

This clonotype was found many times. The chain carries TRBV10-3 and TRBJ2-1; TRBD1 agrees at 9 bases. There are 16 residues in the CDR3. Trimming took 4 bases from V and 9 from J; bases not matched to a gene: 13. In germline, CDR1 is ENHRY, CDR2 SYGVKD. The DNA for the CDR3 is TGTGCCATCAGTGGTAACCGGGACAGGGTTGTGGGTGAGCAGTTCTTC. Translated: CAISGNRDRVVGEQFF.

In its sample, this clonotype was seen a few times. V gene TRBV5-1 combines with J gene TRBJ1-3; D gene uncertain. Per the germline V gene, CDR1 is SGHRS and CDR2 is YFSETQ. The CDR3 has 14 residues. Trimming shortened V by 0 bases and J by 0 bases, and 4 bases separated the two germline ends. CDR3 nucleotide sequence: TGCGCCAGCAGCTTGGGGGACTCTGGAAACACCATATATTTT. Translating it yields CASSLGDSGNTIYF.

This clonotype occurred a few times. This sequence joins TRBV2 and TRBJ2-1; tentative D call: TRBD2 (6 bases). This CDR3 comprises 13 residues. V lost 6 bases to trimming and J lost 6 bases, with 12 bases between them. Germline assignment: CDR1 SNHLY and CDR2 FYNNEI. CDR3 amino acids: CASRQREFNEQFF. The CDR3, as DNA: TGTGCCAGCAGACAACGGGAGTTCAATGAGCAGTTCTTC.

V gene TRBV10-3 combines with J gene TRBJ2-1, with 13 bases aligning to TRBD2. The ends lost 6 bases at V and 4 bases at J; junction bases unmatched: 12. The germline V gene encodes CDR1 ENHRY and CDR2 SYGVKD. The CDR3 extends over 18 amino acids. The CDR3 sequence is CAISDPLTSGGQYNEQFF. CDR3 DNA: TGTGCCATCAGCGACCCTCTGACTAGCGGGGGGCAATACAATGAGCAGTTCTTC.

The sample holds a few counts of this clonotype. This chain links TRBV10-3 with TRBJ1-5; D is possibly TRBD1 (6 bases). The germline gives CDR1 ENHRY, CDR2 SYGVKD. Trimming removed 6 bases from V and 6 bases from J, with 12 bases in between. This CDR3 contains 13 residues. The CDR3 reads CAIRSGVSQPQHF. In nucleotides, the CDR3 is TGTGCCATCAGATCAGGGGTAAGTCAGCCCCAGCATTTT.

This chain joins TRBV7-2 and TRBJ2-7; weak D call: TRBD2 (5 bases). Trimming took off 6 bases at V and 3 bases at J, with 18 bases between the two ends. From germline, CDR1 is SGHTA and CDR2 FQGNSA. The CDR3 totals 15 residues. In DNA, the CDR3 is TGTGCCAGCAGTCACCACGGGGTTCGGGGCTACGAGCAGTACTTC. As protein: CASSHHGVRGYEQYF.

Only a few counts were recorded for this clonotype. This chain uses TRBV5-1 with TRBJ2-3; TRBD1 agrees at 8 bases. This CDR3 has 15 amino acids. The germline V gene has CDR1 SGHRS and CDR2 YFSETQ. The ends lost 4 bases at V and 0 bases at J; junction bases unmatched: 4. CDR3 DNA: TGCGCCAGCAGCCCACAGGGGGGTAGCACAGATACGCAGTATTTT. Translated, it gives CASSPQGGSTDTQYF.

The CDR3 reads CASSLVAGETDTQYF. In DNA form, the CDR3 reads TGTGCCAGCAGCTTAGTCGCCGGGGAGACAGATACGCAGTATTTT. The V gene is TRBV7-2, the J gene TRBJ2-3; TRBD2 might be the D (5 bases). From germline, CDR1 is SGHTA and CDR2 FQGNSA. The CDR3 extends over 15 amino acids. Trimming took off 1 base at V and 3 bases at J, with 11 bases between the two ends.

In its sample, this clonotype was seen a few times. The chain uses TRBV29-1 and TRBJ2-7; D might be TRBD1 or TRBD2, each matching 7 bases. Germline assignment: CDR1 SQVTM and CDR2 ANQGSEA. The CDR3 extends over 13 amino acids. The V gene lost 7 bases and the J gene lost 4 bases, with 17 bases spanning the gap. The CDR3, as DNA: TGCAGCGGGGGGGGACAGTACCTATACGAGCAGTACTTC. This encodes CSGGGQYLYEQYF.

The chain combines TRBV20-1 with TRBJ1-2; TRBD1 aligns across 10 bases. V shed 5 bases and J 7 bases; nucleotides not matched to a gene: 7. The germline V gene has CDR1 DFQATT and CDR2 SNEGSKA (reference sequence). The CDR3 is 13 residues long. The CDR3 DNA sequence: TGCAGTGCTGGCGGACAGGGGGTATTTGGCTACACCTTC. It encodes CSAGGQGVFGYTF.

The chain employs TRBV7-9 and TRBJ2-5, with TRBD1 matching 8 bases. This CDR3 is 13 amino acids long. J lost 3 bases, V lost 4 bases, and 1 base had no gene match. The germline gives CDR1 SEHNR, CDR2 FQNEAQ (reference sequence). The CDR3 is CASSSGQEETQYF. The CDR3 DNA sequence: TGTGCCAGCAGCTCGGGACAGGAAGAGACCCAGTACTTC.